This TCR beta chain was obtained from a study of T cells in Graves' hyperthyroidism and ophthalmopathy. Findings of the study overall: Most clonotypes expanded in the thyroid (above 0.001) were also present in blood.

RNA transcripts served as the template for amplifying TCR beta CDR3 regions. A set of HTBI primers served as the primers for a first-round RT-PCR of the TCR CDR3. TCRdb re-analysed the multiplex PCR reads in MiXCR, keeping a single row per CDR3 protein. Among 250,000 to 350,000 distinct CDR3 sequences listed, about 15% were seen once. The study excluded patients with uncontrolled infection, other autoimmune disease, pregnancy or lactation. Out of approximately 10 ml of fresh peripheral blood came the PBMCs. As concerns this clonotype: The antigen remains undetermined. A read error may be the cause here, since a much bigger clone is one base away.

CDR3 length equals 15 residues. Germline V lookup: CDR1 MNHEY, CDR2 SMNVEV (reference sequence). The chain is built from TRBV27 and TRBJ2-1, with D tentatively TRBD2 (6 bases). Input material: blood. The clonotype was recovered from a young man with Graves' hyperthyroidism. CDR3 protein: CASSPGLSSCNEQFF. CDR3 DNA sequence: TGTGCCAGCAGTCCGGGACTGAGCTCCTGCAATGAGCAGTTCTTC.